One sample yielded the 32 T cell receptor beta chains listed below, sequenced in a study of blood T cell repertoires in COVID-19. Repertoires were generated with immunoSEQ multiplex PCR, while TCRdb's copy carries only in-frame clones and drops some. This repertoire shows about 480,000 clones, around 89% found once; its top ten account for about 1.7%. The material sequenced was PBMCs or T cells enriched from blood (not recorded which). These receptors came from a woman between 40 and 55 years old who had recovered from COVID-19.

V usage is TRBV5-6 and J usage is TRBJ1-2; D not resolved. CDR1 is SGHDT and CDR2 is YYEEEE in the germline V gene. V gave up 0 bases and J gave up 4 bases, with 7 bases separating them. This CDR3 has 13 amino acids. The CDR3 sequence: CASSLAGFYGYTF. In DNA form, the CDR3 reads TGTGCCAGCAGCTTGGCGGGATTCTATGGCTACACCTTC.

V usage is TRBV12-3 or TRBV12-4 and J usage is TRBJ1-2; 7 nucleotides match TRBD1. Trimming cost V 6 bases and J 4 bases; bases outside gene matches: 5. The CDR3 runs to 13 residues. Here the CDR3 reads CASSPDRTYGYTF. DNA of the CDR3: TGTGCCAGCAGCCCGGACAGGACCTATGGCTACACCTTC.

This sequence joins TRBV9 and TRBJ1-1; D is unclear. This CDR3 is 16 amino acids long. In germline, CDR1 is SGDLS, CDR2 YYNGEE. Trimming removed 0 bases from V and 4 bases from J, with 16 bases in between. The CDR3 nucleotides read TGTGCCAGCAGCGTAGGTTCGAGGGCTGTACCCACTGAAGCTTTCTTT. It codes for CASSVGSRAVPTEAFF.

V gene TRBV7-8 combines with J gene TRBJ2-7; D not certain. From germline, CDR1 is SGHVS and CDR2 FQNEAQ. V shed 5 bases and J shed 3 bases, with 11 bases lying between them. The CDR3 sequence is 13 residues long. The CDR3 DNA reads TGTGCCAGCAGCCCTAGAATTTTCTACGAGCAGTACTTC. This codes for CASSPRIFYEQYF. The variable domain in full, with the rest retrieved from reference TRBV7-8 and TRBJ2-7, is GAGVSQSPRYKVAKRGQDVALRCDPISGHVSLFWYQQALGQGPEFLTYFQNEAQLDKSGLPSDRFFAERPEGSVSTLKIQRTQQEDSAVYLCASSPRIFYEQYFGPGTRLTVT.

The chain employs TRBV5-4 and TRBJ2-7, with TRBD1 as a possible D gene (5 bases). Germline-derived CDR1 and CDR2 are SGHNT and YYREEE (reference sequence). This CDR3 is 14 amino acids long. The V and J ends lost 0 bases and 1 base respectively, with 8 bases between them. CDR3 bases: TGTGCCAGCAGCTTGGCCGACAGATCCTACGAGCAGTACTTC. As protein: CASSLADRSYEQYF.

The CDR3 loop reads CASSIAGAVTGELFF. The CDR3 coding sequence is TGTGCCAGCAGTATAGCGGGAGCGGTCACCGGGGAGCTGTTTTTT. The V and J genes are TRBV27 and TRBJ2-2; 9 bases match TRBD2. The V gene end was trimmed by 5 bases and the J gene end by 4 bases; junction bases not matched to a gene: 5. The CDR3 is made up of 15 amino acids. CDR1 is MNHEY, CDR2 SMNVEV, per germline (reference sequence).

This clone was seen a single time. CDR3 nucleotides: TGTGCCAGCAGCCTAACGGACACTTTCACCGGGGAGCTGTTTTTT. Translated, it gives CASSLTDTFTGELFF. This rearrangement joins TRBV7-2 to TRBJ2-2; weak D call: TRBD1 (5 bases). This CDR3 contains 15 residues. The V and J ends lost 5 bases and 4 bases respectively, with 14 bases between them. CDR1 and CDR2 (germline): SGHTA, FQGNSA.

The rearrangement uses TRBV9 and TRBJ1-2, with a weak D call TRBD1 (5 bases). V gave up 4 bases and J gave up 6 bases, with 31 bases separating them. The CDR3 is 19 amino acids. Germline CDR1 SGDLS, CDR2 YYNGEE. The CDR3 sequence is CASSLDVGGQGGTKDGYTF. CDR3 coding DNA: TGTGCCAGCAGCCTAGACGTTGGCGGGCAGGGAGGTACCAAGGATGGCTACACCTTC.

This chain joins TRBV9 and TRBJ1-6, with 7 bases fitting TRBD1. The trim removed 0 bases at V and 8 bases at J, leaving 2 bases unmatched. This CDR3 has 14 amino acids. CDR1 and CDR2 from the germline V gene are SGDLS and YYNGEE. CDR3 sequence: CASSVEGQYSPLHF. The DNA of the CDR3 is TGTGCCAGCAGCGTAGAGGGACAGTATTCACCCCTCCACTTT.

The rearrangement links TRBV5-6 to TRBJ2-1, with D perhaps TRBD1 (7 bases). Germline V CDR1 and CDR2: SGHDT, YYEEEE. Between the trimmed V and J ends, which lost 3 bases and 6 bases, there was a span of 13 bases. This CDR3 has 14 residues. The CDR3 sequence is CASSSSGGTNEQFF. CDR3 coding DNA: TGTGCCAGCAGCTCCTCAGGGGGGACCAATGAGCAGTTCTTC.

The rearrangement links TRBV7-9 to TRBJ2-1; TRBD2 matches at 12 bases. This CDR3 has 17 residues. Germline values: CDR1 SEHNR, CDR2 FQNEAQ (reference sequence). V lost 1 base to trimming and J lost 7 bases; unmatched junction nucleotides: 8. The CDR3 bases are TGTGCCAGCAGCTTAGTCCTAGCGGGAGGGCAAGGGAATGAGCAGTTCTTC. Translated, it gives CASSLVLAGGQGNEQFF.

The CDR3 sequence is CATSRDLAGRGEETQYF. The CDR3 DNA sequence: TGTGCCACCAGCAGAGACCTAGCGGGGAGGGGGGAAGAGACCCAGTACTTC. This chain joins TRBV15 and TRBJ2-5; 9 bases are a match to TRBD2. V lost 0 bases to trimming and J lost 3 bases; unmatched junction nucleotides: 8. Germline CDR1 and CDR2: LNHNV and YYDKDF (reference sequence). The CDR3 runs to 17 residues.

The table lists this clone with a few counts. The rearrangement uses TRBV10-3 and TRBJ2-3; D perhaps matches TRBD1 (6 bases). V gave up 6 bases and J gave up 1 base, with 11 bases separating them. The CDR3 has 14 amino acids. CDR1 and CDR2 from the germline V gene are ENHRY and SYGVKD. CDR3 nucleotide sequence: TGTGCCATCAGGGGGGCCACTGGCACAGATACGCAGTATTTT. This sequence encodes CAIRGATGTDTQYF.

This clone was detected only once. This sequence joins TRBV24-1 and TRBJ2-1; the match to TRBD1 covers 7 bases. Germline V gene lookup returns CDR1 KGHDR and CDR2 SFDVKD. The V gene end was trimmed by 0 bases and the J gene end by 8 bases; junction bases not matched to a gene: 6. There are 15 residues in the CDR3. CDR3 sequence reads: CATSDLARQGDEQFF. In nucleotides, the CDR3 is TGTGCCACCAGTGATTTGGCCCGACAGGGCGATGAGCAGTTCTTC.

The chain recombines TRBV9 with TRBJ2-5, with 7 bases fitting TRBD1. This CDR3 region has 15 residues. Per germline, CDR1 SGDLS and CDR2 YYNGEE. V lost 4 bases and J lost 0; bases outside the gene matches: 6. This chain's CDR3 is CASSPRDRYQETQYF. As DNA, the CDR3 is TGTGCCAGCAGCCCCCGGGACAGATACCAAGAGACCCAGTACTTC.

V usage is TRBV7-2 and J usage is TRBJ2-2, with D possibly being TRBD1 (6 bases). The CDR3 runs to 14 residues. Germline V gives CDR1 SGHTA, CDR2 FQGNSA. The V gene lost 2 bases and the J gene lost 8 bases, with 12 bases spanning the gap. CDR3 region: CASSLRQASGELFF. In nucleotides, the CDR3 is TGTGCCAGCAGCTTACGACAGGCGTCGGGGGAGCTGTTTTTT.

The rearrangement joins TRBV3-1 (or the pseudogene TRBV3-2) to TRBJ2-3, with D tentatively TRBD2 (6 bases). Trimming shortened V by 1 base and J by 0 bases, and 14 bases separated the two germline ends. CDR1 is LGHDT and CDR2 is YNNKEL in the germline V gene (reference sequence). The CDR3 consists of 17 residues. The CDR3 bases are TGTGCCAGCAGCCAAGGTGGAGGGCCCTCTAGCACAGATACGCAGTATTTT. Translating gives CASSQGGGPSSTDTQYF.

The chain joins TRBV11-2 to TRBJ1-2; perhaps TRBD1 as D (5 bases). The germline V gene has CDR1 SGHAT and CDR2 FQNNGV. This CDR3 region has 15 residues. V lost 1 base, J lost 4 bases, and 13 bases lay in between. CDR3 sequence reads: CASSLGRRQGYGYTF. The CDR3 bases are TGTGCCAGCAGCTTAGGGCGACGGCAGGGCTATGGCTACACCTTC.

This chain connects TRBV7-2 to TRBJ2-7; D might be TRBD2 (6 bases). Per the germline V gene, CDR1 is SGHTA and CDR2 is FQGNSA. CDR3 length equals 17 residues. The V end lost 5 bases, the J end lost 3 bases, and 23 bases lay between the germline ends. The CDR3 DNA reads TGTGCCAGCAGCCCACATAAGGAGGGCCTGAGGGTCTACGAGCAGTACTTC. Translating gives CASSPHKEGLRVYEQYF. The full variable domain, its missing parts supplied by reference TRBV7-2 and TRBJ2-7, is GAGVSQSPSNKVTEKGKDVELRCDPISGHTALYWYRQSLGQGLEFLIYFQGNSAPDKSGLPSDRFSAERTGGSVSTLTIQRTQQEDSAVYLCASSPHKEGLRVYEQYFGPGTRLTVT.

The chain employs TRBV18 and TRBJ1-3; unclear D gene. CDR3 size: 18 residues. In germline, CDR1 is KGHSH, CDR2 LQKENI. V lost 3 bases, J lost 2 bases, and 20 bases lay in between. The CDR3 loop is CASSPKTMAVPTGNTIYF. The CDR3 nucleotides are TGTGCCAGCTCACCGAAAACTATGGCCGTCCCCACTGGAAACACCATATATTTT.

Comment on this clone: This sample includes further DNA sequences coding for the same CDR3. V gene TRBV7-9 combines with J gene TRBJ2-3; possibly TRBD2 for D (5 bases). Germline CDR1 is SEHNR and CDR2 is FQNEAQ (reference sequence). V gave up 0 bases and J gave up 3 bases, with 7 bases separating them. The CDR3 is 14 residues long. In nucleotides, the CDR3 is TGTGCCAGCAGCTTAGCGGGAGCTACAGATACGCAGTATTTT. Protein sequence: CASSLAGATDTQYF.

This rearrangement joins TRBV7-8 to TRBJ2-1; D may be TRBD1 (6 bases). This CDR3 region has 17 residues. V was pared by 0 bases and J by 4 bases, with 16 bases between. The V gene's germline CDR1 is SGHVS and CDR2 FQNEAQ. CDR3 bases: TGTGCCAGCAGCTTAGCCCCAGGGGCCCGGGCATACAATGAGCAGTTCTTC. Amino acid sequence: CASSLAPGARAYNEQFF.

This clone was observed a few times. This chain uses TRBV7-2 with TRBJ1-6, with D possibly TRBD1 on 5 matching bases. The CDR3 has 15 amino acids. Trimming stripped 5 bases from V and 3 bases from J, with 11 bases between. Germline values: CDR1 SGHTA, CDR2 FQGNSA. For the CDR3, the DNA is TGTGCCAGCAGCCCCGGGACTAACTATAATTCACCCCTCCACTTT. Translating it yields CASSPGTNYNSPLHF.

The rearrangement joins TRBV11-2 to TRBJ1-2; 7 nucleotides line up with TRBD1. CDR3 size: 14 residues. The trim removed 3 bases at V and 5 bases at J, leaving 6 bases unmatched. CDR1 and CDR2 (germline): SGHAT, FQNNGV. The CDR3, as DNA: TGTGCCAGCAGCTTGACCGGGACAGCGTATGGCTACACCTTC. This sequence encodes CASSLTGTAYGYTF. Together with reference TRBV11-2 and TRBJ1-2, the CDR3 gives the full variable domain: EAGVAQSPRYKIIEKRQSVAFWCNPISGHATLYWYQQILGQGPKLLIQFQNNGVVDDSQLPKDRFSAERLKGVDSTLKIQPAKLEDSAVYLCASSLTGTAYGYTFGSGTRLTVV.

The chain recombines TRBV19 with TRBJ2-3; 10 nucleotides align to TRBD2. V was pared by 5 bases and J by 3 bases, with 2 bases of the junction left unmatched. The length of the CDR3 is 14 residues. Germline V gives CDR1 LNHDA, CDR2 SQIVND (reference sequence). This chain's CDR3 is CASSLGLATDTQYF. The CDR3 DNA sequence: TGTGCCAGTAGTCTGGGACTAGCGACAGATACGCAGTATTTT.

The chain carries TRBV7-2 and TRBJ1-6; D not certain. The V end lost 0 bases, the J end lost 7 bases, and 19 bases lay between the germline ends. This CDR3 is built from 18 residues. Germline V gene sequence: CDR1 SGHTA, CDR2 FQGNSA. CDR3 amino acids: CASSLASPFEESNSPLHF. For the CDR3, the DNA is TGTGCCAGCAGCTTAGCGAGCCCCTTTGAAGAGTCAAATTCACCCCTCCACTTT.

The V gene is TRBV5-6, the J gene TRBJ2-1; the match to TRBD1 covers 8 bases. Per the germline V gene, CDR1 is SGHDT and CDR2 is YYEEEE. The CDR3 totals 19 residues. The V gene end was trimmed by 0 bases and the J gene end by 4 bases; junction bases not matched to a gene: 15. This chain's CDR3 is CASSLDSVPGGLGYNEQFF. CDR3 sequence (DNA): TGTGCCAGCAGCTTGGATAGTGTTCCAGGGGGCCTTGGGTACAATGAGCAGTTCTTC.

The chain uses TRBV27 and TRBJ2-7; the match to TRBD2 covers 8 bases. Trimming at V came to 7 bases and at J to 6 bases, leaving 11 bases not matched to a gene. The length of the CDR3 is 14 residues. Germline V gives CDR1 MNHEY, CDR2 SMNVEV (reference sequence). CDR3 in amino acids: CASTSTGTSREQYF. The CDR3 DNA follows: TGTGCCAGCACCTCCACCGGGACTAGTCGCGAGCAGTACTTC.

The chain links TRBV30 to TRBJ1-4, with 8 positions matching TRBD1. The germline V gene has CDR1 GTSNPN and CDR2 SVGIG (reference sequence). The CDR3 has 14 residues. V lost 3 bases and J lost 7; bases outside the gene matches: 7. DNA for the CDR3: TGTGCCTGGAGCGCTGGACAGGGCGGTGAAAAACTGTTTTTT. Amino acid sequence: CAWSAGQGGEKLFF.

The rearrangement links TRBV27 to TRBJ2-7; possible D gene TRBD2, 6 bases. V was cut by 9 bases and J by 2 bases, with 23 bases left in between. Germline V lookup: CDR1 MNHEY, CDR2 SMNVEV (reference sequence). This CDR3 is 16 amino acids long. Here the CDR3 DNA reads TGTGCCAGTAGTCGTATGGTCTTAGCGGACCCCTACGAGCAGTACTTC. Protein product: CASSRMVLADPYEQYF.

The chain carries TRBV7-9 and TRBJ2-3, with D possibly TRBD1 on 6 matching bases. Deletions cut 5 bases from V and 6 bases from J, with 18 bases between. The germline V gene has CDR1 SEHNR and CDR2 FQNEAQ (reference sequence). There are 15 residues in the CDR3. Written as DNA, the CDR3 is TGTGCCAGCAGCCGGGACACTCGGGCAGGGGATACGCAGTATTTT. It codes for CASSRDTRAGDTQYF.

This clone showed up just once. The identical CDR3 is also encoded by other nucleotide sequences in the sample. V gene TRBV29-1 combines with J gene TRBJ1-1; no clear D. Germline CDR1 reads SQVTM; CDR2 reads ANQGSEA. Deletions cut 4 bases from V and 0 bases from J, with 6 bases between. The CDR3 length is 12 residues. CDR3 coding DNA: TGCAGCGTTGGAGGGATGAACACTGAAGCTTTCTTT. Translated: CSVGGMNTEAFF.